The entry below describes one TCR beta chain. This clone was recorded only once. Its specific antigen is unknown. Base qualities are missing; no much larger clone stands one base away. The data were obtained in a study of OX40 agonist ivuxolimab in advanced cancers. For the wider study: Ivuxolimab was an agonistic, fully human IgG2 monoclonal antibody directed against OX40 (CD134), a costimulatory receptor. Partial responses occurred in three dose-escalation patients: two with cutaneous melanoma and one with hepatocellular carcinoma. In the dose-escalation cohort, more than 80% of patients were male, and the mean age was 60 years with a range of about 20 to 80. Of the roughly 52 patients in dose escalation, some 20 had hepatocellular carcinoma, roughly 15 had melanoma, 9 had renal cell carcinoma and 9 had head and neck cancer. Patients were allowed to have had prior anti-PD-1, anti-PD-L1 or anti-CTLA-4 therapy, and approximately 40% of the dose-escalation patients had been treated with checkpoint inhibitors. The paper reports the monotherapy dose-escalation portion (N of about 52 patients) of the phase I ivuxolimab trial. Intravenous ivuxolimab was administered to patients every 2 weeks at six dose levels: 0.01, 0.1, 0.3, 1.5, 3 and 10 mg/kg. The point of sequencing TCRbeta in the periphery was to test whether ivuxolimab changed TCR sequence diversity and drove clonal T-cell expansion. On the study overall, not on this receptor specifically: Antigen specificity was not determined for the clonally expanded peripheral T cells. Low levels of normalized T-cell clonal expansion were also seen in some patients who did not respond. At doses of 0.1 to 3.0 mg/kg, clonal expansion of both CD4+ and CD8+ T cells in blood was seen between baseline and week 6. After ivuxolimab, CD8+ T cells had more expanded clones than CD4+ T cells on average. In partial responders in the 0.1-3.0 mg/kg groups, normalized peripheral clonal expansion was found to be among the lowest, especially among CD8+ T cells.

For sequencing of the TCRbeta CDR3 region, genomic DNA was extracted from the sorted cells. The immunoSEQ Assay was used for sequencing of TCRbeta CDR3 regions. The clones in this table, taken by TCRdb from immuneACCESS, are in-frame only. Not every clone is retained; where verified, under half of the shortfall comes from an unresolved V gene, and the cause of the rest is unknown. The sample table holds approximately 91,000 clones, of which about 86% were seen once. The ten largest clones add up to less than 2% of the sample. Taken from the germline V gene, the CDR1 and CDR2 loops are MRHNA and SNTAGT. Germline trimming: 0 bases from V, 5 bases from J; junction bases outside gene matches: 7. The CDR3 runs 16 residues from the cysteine to the phenylalanine. Only the CDR3 part of the read is kept: 48 bases, read in frame from the first base. Patients with a history of autoimmune disease or receiving systemic immunosuppression were excluded from the trial. Peripheral blood for TCR sequencing was collected from all dose cohorts at baseline, on cycle 4 day 1, and on cycle 7 day 1. The samples were taken from a phase I, first-in-human, multicenter, open-label dose-escalation trial of ivuxolimab. Adults with locally advanced or metastatic head and neck squamous cell, hepatocellular, melanoma or renal cell carcinoma were enrolled in the trial. Before TCR sequencing, CD4+ and CD8+ T cells were separately sorted from peripheral blood.

The chain is assembled from TRBV6-4 and TRBJ2-3, with TRBD2 matching 8 junction bases. This TCR was sampled from an adult with an advanced solid tumor such as melanoma, head and neck, liver or kidney cancer. This specimen was CD4+ or CD8+ T cells sorted from blood, taken in a trial of the OX40 agonist ivuxolimab. The CDR3 loop reads CASSDSAAGGLDTQYF. In nucleotides, the sequence is TGTGCCAGCAGTGACTCCGCGGCGGGGGGCTTAGATACGCAGTATTTT.